What follows describes a single TCR beta chain. This sample was taken from a study of control samples from healthy donors and cancer patients. Only in-frame clones appear in the TCRdb table, and some are missing; sequencing was by immunoSEQ multiplex PCR. The data contain 95,000 to 150,000 clones, about 88% of them singletons. CDR3 size: 15 residues. CDR1 is SGDLS, CDR2 YYNGEE, per germline. V was clipped by 4 bases and J by 4 bases, with 15 bases between them. This TCR was recovered from a man younger than 35 in good health. The V gene is TRBV9, the J gene TRBJ2-1; D gene ambiguous. The sample taken for sequencing was blood. In nucleotides, the CDR3 is TGTGCCAGCAGCCTAGGGTTCGGAGTTTACAATGAGCAGTTCTTC. It yields the protein CASSLGFGVYNEQFF.